A selection of T cell receptor beta chains follows, all from one sample in a study of control samples from healthy donors and cancer patients. Profiling relied on immunoSEQ multiplex PCR, and the TCRdb table lists in-frame clones only, not all of them. The table lists approximately 90,000 clones, about 88% of them singletons. The specimen sequenced was blood. Receptor source: a woman aged 70 to 79 in good health. The CDR3 runs from the conserved cysteine through the conserved F or W. The D gene is left open where the match is weak. Clone size, where shown, is once, few, many, or a class for clones that have expanded.

>NA|TRBV7-9|NA|TRBJ2-7
TGTGCCAGCAGCTTAATAGACGAGCAGTACTTC
CASSLIDEQYF
>NA|TRBV4-3|TRBD2|TRBJ2-2
TGCGCCAGCAGCCGAGCTAGCGGGAGTACTAACACCGGGGAGCTGTTTTTT
CASSRASGSTNTGELFF
>NA|TRBV6-4|NA|TRBJ2-3
TGTGCCAGCAGTGACTCGGCGGCTAGCACAGATACGCAGTATTTT
CASSDSAASTDTQYF
>NA|TRBV6-1|NA|TRBJ1-6
TGTGCCAGCAGCGAAAACGCAGGGCGAACTAATTCACCCCTCCACTTT
CASSENAGRTNSPLHF
>NA|TRBV15|NA|TRBJ1-2
TGTGCCACCAGCAGAGAAGAAGGAGGCTATGGCTACACCTTC
CATSREEGGYGYTF
>NA|TRBV12-3/TRBV12-4|TRBD1|TRBJ1-1
TGTGCCAGCAGTTACGGGGACAGTACTGAAGCTTTCTTT
CASSYGDSTEAFF
>once|TRBV10-2|TRBD2|TRBJ2-3
TGCGCCAGCAGCCTAGCGGGGGACCAGCCACCGGGCACAGATACGCAGTATTTT
CASSLAGDQPPGTDTQYF
>NA|TRBV2|TRBD2|TRBJ2-3
TGTGCCAGCAGTGAAGGACTAGCGGGAGGATTTCGCACAGATACGCAGTATTTT
CASSEGLAGGFRTDTQYF
>many|TRBV4-1|NA|TRBJ2-6
TGCGCCAGCAGCCAAATTAGCCGACAGGCCTTCAGCTCTGGGGCCAACGTCCTGACTTTC
CASSQISRQAFSSGANVLTF
>NA|TRBV18|NA|TRBJ1-3
TGTGCCAGCTCACCTTCAGATCTTGGAAACACCATATATTTT
CASSPSDLGNTIYF
>NA|TRBV5-1|TRBD1|TRBJ1-2
TGCGCCAGCAGCTTTGGCCCCGACAGGGGGCGAAGTGGCTACACCTTC
CASSFGPDRGRSGYTF
>NA|TRBV7-9|NA|TRBJ1-1
TGTGCCAGCAGCGTCAGCCTGGGGAACACTGAAGCTTTCTTT
CASSVSLGNTEAFF